The 27 T cell receptor beta chains presented below share a single source sample, sequenced in a study of OX40 agonist ivuxolimab in advanced cancers. Sequencing was performed with immunoSEQ multiplex PCR; in TCRdb, only in-frame clones are kept and a portion is missing. In the table there are some 100,000 clones, about nine tenths of which are singletons. This specimen consisted of CD4+ or CD8+ T cells sorted from blood, obtained in a trial of the OX40 agonist ivuxolimab. The receptors were gathered from an adult with an advanced solid tumor such as melanoma, head and neck, liver or kidney cancer.

This chain joins TRBV19 and TRBJ2-4; maybe TRBD1 (6 bases). Trimming stripped 2 bases from V and 0 bases from J, with 14 bases between. Germline V CDR1 and CDR2: LNHDA, SQIVND (reference sequence). The CDR3 runs 17 residues. The CDR3 spells CASSIRDTLIAKNIQYF. The CDR3 DNA is TGTGCCAGTAGTATAAGGGACACACTAATAGCCAAAAACATTCAGTACTTC.

This clone is a singleton in its sample. The same CDR3 can be traced to other DNA sequences in this sample. The chain carries TRBV5-6 and TRBJ1-5; D ambiguous. Germline V gene sequence: CDR1 SGHDT, CDR2 YYEEEE. CDR3 length: 15 residues. V lost 0 bases, J lost 2 bases, and 9 bases lay in between. The CDR3 DNA sequence: TGTGCCAGCAGCTTGGGGGGTTATGGCAATCAGCCCCAGCATTTT. It codes for CASSLGGYGNQPQHF.

V usage is TRBV19 and J usage is TRBJ2-1; 8 bases fit TRBD2. The CDR3 has 18 residues. Germline CDR1 and CDR2: LNHDA and SQIVND (reference sequence). The ends lost 4 bases at V and 2 bases at J; junction bases unmatched: 13. CDR3 region: CASSTRLAVGRAYNEQFF. Written as DNA, the CDR3 is TGTGCCAGTAGTACCCGTCTAGCGGTCGGGAGGGCCTACAATGAGCAGTTCTTC.

This clone was found once. The V gene is TRBV5-1, the J gene TRBJ1-1, with D maybe TRBD1 (5 bases). CDR1 and CDR2 (germline): SGHRS, YFSETQ. Between the trimmed V and J ends, which lost 5 bases and 4 bases, there was a span of 12 bases. The CDR3 runs 13 residues. CDR3 protein: CASSLQGVTEAFF. As DNA, the CDR3 is TGCGCCAGCAGTTTGCAGGGAGTCACTGAAGCTTTCTTT.

V gene TRBV6-5 combines with J gene TRBJ2-5; 8 nucleotides line up with TRBD1. The DNA end lines up better with TRBJ2-7; the J call may be wrong. Germline lookup yields CDR1 MNHEY and CDR2 SVGAGI. CDR3 length: 14 residues. Here the CDR3 reads CASSYGDRRNEQYF. CDR3 DNA sequence: TGTGCCAGCAGTTACGGGGACAGGAGAAACGAGCAGTACTTC.

V gene TRBV11-3 combines with J gene TRBJ2-3, with D maybe TRBD2 (6 bases). There are 16 residues in the CDR3. Deletions cut 5 bases from V and 2 bases from J, with 17 bases between. Germline-derived CDR1 and CDR2 are SGHNT and YENEEA. CDR3 loop: CASSISTRPYTDTQYF. The CDR3 DNA follows: TGTGCCAGCAGCATATCGACTAGGCCTTACACAGATACGCAGTATTTT.

V gene TRBV19 combines with J gene TRBJ2-7, with 14 bases fitting TRBD2. Germline assignment: CDR1 LNHDA and CDR2 SQIVND (reference sequence). V gave up 4 bases and J gave up 9 bases; unmatched junction bases: 2. This CDR3 region has 13 residues. CDR3 in DNA: TGTGCCAGTAGTAACGGACTAGCGGGAGGGCAGTACTTC. It translates to CASSNGLAGGQYF.

The gene calls are TRBV30 and TRBJ2-2, with 8 bases aligning to TRBD2. Per germline, CDR1 GTSNPN and CDR2 SVGIG (reference sequence). This CDR3 spans 17 amino acids. Unmatched junction bases numbered 10, after V lost 0 bases and J lost 4 bases. The CDR3, as DNA: TGTGCCTGGAGTGTACGAAAGAGCGGGAGTTCCACCGGGGAGCTGTTTTTT. Amino acids: CAWSVRKSGSSTGELFF.

The chain recombines TRBV11-2 with TRBJ1-1; possibly TRBD1 for D (6 bases). The CDR3 contains 15 residues. Trimming took 5 bases from V and 0 from J, leaving 13 bases between them. Germline V lookup: CDR1 SGHAT, CDR2 FQNNGV. CDR3 in DNA: TGTGCCAGCAGCCGCGGACAGAGAATGAACACTGAAGCTTTCTTT. Translation gives CASSRGQRMNTEAFF.

The chain recombines TRBV4-2 with TRBJ2-3; 15 bases line up with TRBD2. V trimming: 0 bases; J trimming: 5 bases; junction bases outside the gene matches: 6. This CDR3 is built from 18 residues. CDR1 and CDR2 (germline): LGHNA, YNFKEQ. CDR3 amino acids: CASSQDRTSGRAQDTQYF. In nucleotides, the CDR3 is TGTGCCAGCAGCCAAGATAGGACTAGCGGGAGGGCCCAAGATACGCAGTATTTT.

The chain carries TRBV7-3 and TRBJ2-5, with D tentatively TRBD1 (5 bases). V dropped 2 bases and J dropped 5 bases, with 9 bases sitting between them. The germline gives CDR1 SGHTA, CDR2 FQGTGA. The CDR3 totals 13 residues. The CDR3 here is CASSLGARETQYF. CDR3 bases: TGTGCCAGCAGCTTAGGGGCCCGGGAGACCCAGTACTTC.

This clone has only one observation. The CDR3 DNA follows: TGTGCCAGTGCCTCGGACAGGCTCACCGGGGAGCTGTTTTTT. It encodes CASASDRLTGELFF. This rearrangement joins TRBV19 to TRBJ2-2; 7 bases line up with TRBD1. V was pared by 8 bases and J by 4 bases, with 7 bases of the junction left unmatched. The CDR3 loop spans 14 amino acids. Germline V gene lookup returns CDR1 LNHDA and CDR2 SQIVND (reference sequence).

About this clone itself: Other DNA sequences in the same sample also yield this CDR3. The chain links TRBV7-8 to TRBJ2-5; 7 bases map to TRBD1. Germline trimming cut 5 bases from V and 5 bases from J; bases unmatched to any gene: 11. CDR1 is SGHVS, CDR2 FQNEAQ, per germline. The CDR3 extends over 15 amino acids. CDR3 sequence (DNA): TGTGCCAGCAGCGCCAGGGGGTATGGGATTGAGACCCAGTACTTC. Translated, it gives CASSARGYGIETQYF.

This chain joins TRBV7-8 and TRBJ2-3, with D perhaps assigned TRBD1 or TRBD2 (6 bases each). From germline, CDR1 is SGHVS and CDR2 FQNEAQ. CDR3 size: 15 residues. Trimming left V 4 bases short and J 3 bases short, with 14 bases between. The chain's CDR3 is CASSWRDMETDTQYF. CDR3 nucleotide sequence: TGTGCCAGCAGCTGGAGGGACATGGAGACAGATACGCAGTATTTT.

In this sample, this clone turned up once. This chain joins TRBV27 and TRBJ2-2; D unresolved. V shed 3 bases and J shed 7 bases, with 9 bases lying between them. CDR3 length: 13 residues. Germline CDR1 reads MNHEY; CDR2 reads SMNVEV (reference sequence). The CDR3 nucleotides read TGTGCCAGCAGTTTTCTGGAGAACGGGGAGCTGTTTTTT. This translates into CASSFLENGELFF.

The J gene is TRBJ2-1, the V gene TRBV5-1; 8 bases agree with TRBD1. CDR3 length: 15 amino acids. Germline trimming cut 3 bases from V and 1 base from J; bases unmatched to any gene: 3. CDR1 and CDR2 (germline): SGHRS, YFSETQ. The CDR3 sequence is CASSSGGPSYNEQFF. CDR3 DNA sequence: TGCGCCAGCAGCTCAGGGGGCCCATCCTACAATGAGCAGTTCTTC.

The chain couples TRBV18 to TRBJ2-1, with 9 bases that match TRBD2. The V gene end was trimmed by 3 bases and the J gene end by 1 base; junction bases not matched to a gene: 4. Per the germline V gene, CDR1 is KGHSH and CDR2 is LQKENI. The CDR3 sequence is 16 residues long. The CDR3 loop is CASSPGGGGSYNEQFF. The CDR3 bases are TGTGCCAGCTCACCGGGCGGGGGGGGTTCCTACAATGAGCAGTTCTTC.

The chain combines TRBV7-9 with TRBJ2-3; D gene uncertain. Germline V gene data show CDR1 as SEHNR and CDR2 as FQNEAQ (reference sequence). Between the trimmed V and J ends, which lost 4 bases and 6 bases, there was a span of 17 bases. CDR3 length: 15 residues. CDR3 amino acids: CASSSRVPKGDTQYF. The CDR3 DNA reads TGTGCCAGCAGCTCCCGGGTACCGAAGGGTGATACGCAGTATTTT. Full variable domain (remainder filled in from reference TRBV7-9 and TRBJ2-3): DTGVSQNPRHKITKRGQNVTFRCDPISEHNRLYWYRQTLGQGPEFLTYFQNEAQLEKSRLLSDRFSAERPKGSFSTLEIQRTEQGDSAMYLCASSSRVPKGDTQYFGPGTRLTVL.

This sequence joins TRBV6-1 and TRBJ2-7, with TRBD2 matching over 9 bases. This CDR3 contains 14 residues. Germline V gives CDR1 MNHNS, CDR2 SASEGT. Losses at the gene ends were 6 bases for V and 5 bases for J; bases not matched to a gene: 8. The CDR3 region is CASRKEREAHEQYF. The CDR3 nucleotides are TGTGCCAGCAGAAAGGAGCGGGAGGCCCACGAGCAGTACTTC.

This chain uses TRBV11-1 with TRBJ2-1; D tentatively fits TRBD1 or TRBD2 (6 bases each). The V and J ends lost 4 bases and 8 bases respectively, with 18 bases between them. Germline CDR1 and CDR2: SGHAT and FQDESV (reference sequence). The CDR3 has 15 residues. The CDR3 nucleotides are TGTGCCAGCAGCTGGAGGGCAGGGGCTGCTTATGAGCAGTTCTTC. This encodes CASSWRAGAAYEQFF.

The rearrangement links TRBV6-5 to TRBJ2-1; D is ambiguous. The CDR3 contains 14 residues. V was shortened by 8 bases and J by 8 bases, with 19 bases between the two germline ends. Germline loops: CDR1 MNHEY, CDR2 SVGAGI. The CDR3 loop is CASSYTAPGDEQFF. DNA for the CDR3: TGTGCCAGCTCTTATACGGCCCCTGGGGATGAGCAGTTCTTC.

The rearrangement joins TRBV6-5 to TRBJ2-1; the match to TRBD2 covers 7 bases. V was clipped by 6 bases and J by 8 bases; unmatched bases: 10. In germline, CDR1 is MNHEY, CDR2 SVGAGI. The CDR3 covers 14 residues. The CDR3 reads CASSVRLASDEQFF. The CDR3 nucleotides are TGTGCCAGCAGCGTGCGACTAGCAAGCGATGAGCAGTTCTTC.

This clone showed up just once. This sequence joins TRBV7-9 and TRBJ2-7; 7 bases agree with TRBD2. V shed 1 base and J 2 bases; nucleotides not matched to a gene: 5. The CDR3 consists of 15 residues. Germline V lookup: CDR1 SEHNR, CDR2 FQNEAQ (reference sequence). The DNA of the CDR3 is TGTGCCAGCAGCTTAGAAGGGGCGGGGGCCTACGAGCAGTACTTC. Translation: CASSLEGAGAYEQYF.

The genes are TRBV7-9 and TRBJ1-1, with D unresolved. Germline CDR1 SEHNR, CDR2 FQNEAQ (reference sequence). This CDR3 contains 13 residues. V was shortened by 0 bases and J by 0 bases, with 2 bases between the two germline ends. The CDR3 DNA follows: TGTGCCAGCAGCTTAGCACTGAACACTGAAGCTTTCTTT. This gives the protein CASSLALNTEAFF.

This chain links TRBV15 with TRBJ2-5, with 9 bases lining up with TRBD2. Germline V gene sequence: CDR1 LNHNV, CDR2 YYDKDF (reference sequence). J lost 1 base, V lost 1 base, and 7 bases had no gene match. The CDR3 covers 17 residues. The CDR3 spells CATSRATGLAAQETQYF. Written as DNA, the CDR3 is TGTGCCACCAGCAGAGCCACGGGACTAGCAGCCCAAGAGACCCAGTACTTC.

This rearrangement joins TRBV27 to TRBJ1-1; TRBD1 might be the D (6 bases). V lost 3 bases, J lost 7 bases, and 15 bases lay in between. This CDR3 contains 14 residues. Germline loops: CDR1 MNHEY, CDR2 SMNVEV (reference sequence). As DNA, the CDR3 is TGTGCCAGCAGTTTGAAGAGGGGGTGGGATGAAGCTTTCTTT. The encoded protein is CASSLKRGWDEAFF.

V gene TRBV10-3 combines with J gene TRBJ1-3, with a tentative D call TRBD1 (5 bases). Germline-derived CDR1 and CDR2 are ENHRY and SYGVKD. This CDR3 spans 14 amino acids. With 6 bases removed from V and 0 bases from J, the gap between germline ends came to 9 bases. CDR3 sequence (DNA): TGTGCCATCAGGAAGGGGACCTCTGGAAACACCATATATTTT. It yields the protein CAIRKGTSGNTIYF.